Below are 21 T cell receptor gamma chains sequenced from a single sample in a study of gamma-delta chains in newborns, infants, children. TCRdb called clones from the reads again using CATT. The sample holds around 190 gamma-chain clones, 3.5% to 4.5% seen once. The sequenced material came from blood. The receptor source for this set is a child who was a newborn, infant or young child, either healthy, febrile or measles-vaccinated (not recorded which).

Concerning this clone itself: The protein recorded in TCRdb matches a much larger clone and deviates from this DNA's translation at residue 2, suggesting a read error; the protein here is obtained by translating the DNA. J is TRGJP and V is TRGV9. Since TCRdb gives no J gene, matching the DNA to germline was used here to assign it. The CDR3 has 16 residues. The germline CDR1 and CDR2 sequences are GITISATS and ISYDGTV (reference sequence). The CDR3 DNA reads TGTACCTTGTGGGAGGTGCTCGGGTTGGGCAAAAAAATCAAGGTATTT. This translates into CTLWEVLGLGKKIKVF.

The CDR3 protein is CATWDRSSDWIKTF. DNA for the CDR3: TGTGCCACCTGGGACAGGAGTAGTGATTGGATCAAGACGTTT. This sequence joins TRGV5 and TRGJP2. The J gene, left out of TCRdb, was set here by checking the DNA against germline. CDR1 is VINAFY and CDR2 is YDVSNSKD in the germline V gene. The CDR3 sequence is 14 residues long. V was pared by 0 bases and J by 2 bases, with 0 bases of the junction left unmatched.

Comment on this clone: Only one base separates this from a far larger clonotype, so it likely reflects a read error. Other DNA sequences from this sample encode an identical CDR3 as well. CDR3 coding DNA: TGTGCCTTGTGGGAGGTCGGAGAGTTGGGCAAAAAAATCAAGGTATTT. Encoded protein: CALWEVGELGKKIKVF. The J gene is TRGJP, the V gene TRGV9. TCRdb lists no J gene, so it was determined here by aligning the DNA to germline. The CDR3 contains 16 residues. V shed 1 base and J 6 bases; nucleotides not matched to a gene: 3. Germline values: CDR1 GITISATS, CDR2 ISYDGTV (reference sequence).

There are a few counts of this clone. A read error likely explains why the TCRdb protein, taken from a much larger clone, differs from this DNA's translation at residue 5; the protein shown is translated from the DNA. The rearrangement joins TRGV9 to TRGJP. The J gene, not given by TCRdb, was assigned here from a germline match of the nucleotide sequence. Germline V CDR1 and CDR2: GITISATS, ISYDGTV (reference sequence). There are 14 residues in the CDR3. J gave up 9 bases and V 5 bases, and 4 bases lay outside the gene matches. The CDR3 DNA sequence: TGTGCCTTGTGGGGGGGGTTGGGCAAAAAAATCAAGGTATTT. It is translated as CALWGGLGKKIKVF.

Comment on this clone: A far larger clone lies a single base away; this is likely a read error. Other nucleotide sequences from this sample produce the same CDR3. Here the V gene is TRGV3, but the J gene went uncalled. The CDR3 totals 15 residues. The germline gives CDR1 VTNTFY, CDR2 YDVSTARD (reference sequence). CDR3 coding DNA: TGTGCCACCTGGGACAGGCCGACTTGGGGTTATAAGAAACTCTTC. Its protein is CATWDRPTWGYKKLF.

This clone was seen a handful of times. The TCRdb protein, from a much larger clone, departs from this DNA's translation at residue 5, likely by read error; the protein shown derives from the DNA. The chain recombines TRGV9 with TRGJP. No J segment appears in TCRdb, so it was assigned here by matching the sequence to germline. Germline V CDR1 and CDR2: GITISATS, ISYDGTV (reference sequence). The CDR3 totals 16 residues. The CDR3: CALWGVRELGKKIKVF. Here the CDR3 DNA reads TGTGCCTTGTGGGGGGTGAGGGAGTTGGGCAAAAAAATCAAGGTATTT.

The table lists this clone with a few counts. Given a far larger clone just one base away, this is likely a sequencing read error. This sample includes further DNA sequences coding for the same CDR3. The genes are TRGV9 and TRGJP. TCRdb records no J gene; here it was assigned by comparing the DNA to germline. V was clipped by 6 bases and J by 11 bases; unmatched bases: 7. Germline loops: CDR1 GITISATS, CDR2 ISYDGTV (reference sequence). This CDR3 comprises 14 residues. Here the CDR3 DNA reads TGTGCCTTGTGGAGGGGGCTGGGCAAAAAAATCAAGGTATTT. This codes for CALWRGLGKKIKVF.

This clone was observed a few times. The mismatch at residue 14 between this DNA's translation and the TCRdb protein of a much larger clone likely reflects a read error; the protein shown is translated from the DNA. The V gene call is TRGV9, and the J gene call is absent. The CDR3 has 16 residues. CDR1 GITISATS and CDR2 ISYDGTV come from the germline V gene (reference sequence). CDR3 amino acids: CALWDSQELGKKIRVF. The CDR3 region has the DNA TGTGCCTTGTGGGACTCGCAAGAGTTGGGCAAAAAAATCAGGGTATTT.

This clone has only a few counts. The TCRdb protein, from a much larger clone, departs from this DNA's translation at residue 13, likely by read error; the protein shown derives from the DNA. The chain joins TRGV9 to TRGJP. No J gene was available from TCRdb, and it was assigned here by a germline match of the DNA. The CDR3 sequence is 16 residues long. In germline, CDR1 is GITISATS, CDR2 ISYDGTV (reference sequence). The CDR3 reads CALWEVLGLGKKNKVF. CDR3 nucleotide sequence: TGTGCCTTGTGGGAGGTGCTCGGGTTGGGCAAAAAAAACAAGGTATTT.

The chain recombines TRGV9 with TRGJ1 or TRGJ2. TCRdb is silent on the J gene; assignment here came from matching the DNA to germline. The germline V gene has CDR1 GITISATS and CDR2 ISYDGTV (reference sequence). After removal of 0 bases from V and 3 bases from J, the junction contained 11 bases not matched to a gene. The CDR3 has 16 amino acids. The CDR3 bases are TGTGCCTTGTGGGAGGTGCTCCCTCAACCTTATTATAAGAAACTCTTT. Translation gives CALWEVLPQPYYKKLF.

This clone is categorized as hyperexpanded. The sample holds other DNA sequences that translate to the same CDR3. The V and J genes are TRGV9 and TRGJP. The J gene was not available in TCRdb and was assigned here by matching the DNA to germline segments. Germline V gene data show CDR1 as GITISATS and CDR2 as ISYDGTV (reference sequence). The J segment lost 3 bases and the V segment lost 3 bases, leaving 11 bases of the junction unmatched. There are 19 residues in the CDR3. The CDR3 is CALWEPSDLQELGKKIKVF. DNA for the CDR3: TGTGCCTTGTGGGAGCCGTCAGACCTGCAAGAGTTGGGCAAAAAAATCAAGGTATTT.

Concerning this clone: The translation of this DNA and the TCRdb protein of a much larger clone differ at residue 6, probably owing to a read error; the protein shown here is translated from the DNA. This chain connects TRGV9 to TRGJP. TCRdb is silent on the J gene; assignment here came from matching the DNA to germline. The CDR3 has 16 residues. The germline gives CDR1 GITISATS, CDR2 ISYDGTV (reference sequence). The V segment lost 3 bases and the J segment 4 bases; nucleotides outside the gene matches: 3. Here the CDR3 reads CALWEPQELGKKIKVF. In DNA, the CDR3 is TGTGCCTTGTGGGAGCCTCAAGAGTTGGGCAAAAAAATCAAGGTATTT.

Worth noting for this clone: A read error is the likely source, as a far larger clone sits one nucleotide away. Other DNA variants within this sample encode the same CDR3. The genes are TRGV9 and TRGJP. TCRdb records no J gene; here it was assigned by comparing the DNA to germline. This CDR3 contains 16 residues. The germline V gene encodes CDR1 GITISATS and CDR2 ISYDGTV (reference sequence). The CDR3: CALWEEQELGKKIKVF. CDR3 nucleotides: TGTGCCCTGTGGGAGGAACAAGAGTTGGGCAAAAAAATCAAGGTATTT.

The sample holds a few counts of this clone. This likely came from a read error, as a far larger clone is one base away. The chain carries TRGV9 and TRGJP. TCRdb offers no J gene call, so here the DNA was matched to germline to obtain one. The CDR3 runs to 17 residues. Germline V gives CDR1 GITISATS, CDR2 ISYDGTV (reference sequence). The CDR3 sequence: CASWESHQELGKKIKVF. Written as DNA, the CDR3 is TGTGCCTCGTGGGAGAGCCATCAAGAGTTGGGCAAAAAAATCAAGGTATTT.

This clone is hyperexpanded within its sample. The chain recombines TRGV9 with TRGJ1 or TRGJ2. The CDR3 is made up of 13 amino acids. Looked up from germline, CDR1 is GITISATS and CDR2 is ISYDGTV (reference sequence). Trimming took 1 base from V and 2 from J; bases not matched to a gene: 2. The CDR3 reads CALWEVHYYKKLF. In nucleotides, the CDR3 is TGTGCCTTGTGGGAGGTCCATTATTATAAGAAACTCTTT.

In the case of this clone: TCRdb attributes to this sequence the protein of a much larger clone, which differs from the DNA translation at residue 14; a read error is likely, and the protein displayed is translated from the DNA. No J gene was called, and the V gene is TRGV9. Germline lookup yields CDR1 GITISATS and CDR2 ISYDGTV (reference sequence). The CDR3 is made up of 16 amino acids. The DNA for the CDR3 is TGTGCCTTGTGGGAGGTTGGAGAGTTGGGCAAAAAAATCGAGGTATTT. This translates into CALWEVGELGKKIEVF.

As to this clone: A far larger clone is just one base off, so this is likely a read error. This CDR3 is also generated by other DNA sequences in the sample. The CDR3, as DNA: TGTGCCACCTGGGACAGGCCGACTTGGGGCTATAAGAAACTCTTT. The encoded protein is CATWDRPTWGYKKLF. The rearrangement uses TRGV3 and TRGJ1 or TRGJ2. As TCRdb names no J gene, one was assigned here on the basis of a DNA match to germline. In germline, CDR1 is VTNTFY, CDR2 YDVSTARD (reference sequence). There are 15 residues in the CDR3. Losses at the gene ends were 0 bases for V and 7 bases for J; bases not matched to a gene: 12.

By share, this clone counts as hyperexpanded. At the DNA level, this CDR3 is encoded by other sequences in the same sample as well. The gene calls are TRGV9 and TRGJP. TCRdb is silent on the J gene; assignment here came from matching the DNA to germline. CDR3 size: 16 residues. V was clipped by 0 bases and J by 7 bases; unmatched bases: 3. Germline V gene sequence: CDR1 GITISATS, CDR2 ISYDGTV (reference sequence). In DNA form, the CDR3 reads TGTGCCTTGTGGGAGGTGCAGGAGTTGGGCAAAAAAATCAAGGTATTT. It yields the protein CALWEVQELGKKIKVF.

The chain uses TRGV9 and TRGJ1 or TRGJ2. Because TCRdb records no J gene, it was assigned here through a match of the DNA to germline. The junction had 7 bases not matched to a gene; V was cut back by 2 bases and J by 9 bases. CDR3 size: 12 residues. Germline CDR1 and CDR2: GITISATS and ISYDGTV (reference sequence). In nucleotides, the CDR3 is TGTGCCTTGTGGGAGGCGGACCTTAAGAAACTCTTT. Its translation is CALWEADLKKLF.

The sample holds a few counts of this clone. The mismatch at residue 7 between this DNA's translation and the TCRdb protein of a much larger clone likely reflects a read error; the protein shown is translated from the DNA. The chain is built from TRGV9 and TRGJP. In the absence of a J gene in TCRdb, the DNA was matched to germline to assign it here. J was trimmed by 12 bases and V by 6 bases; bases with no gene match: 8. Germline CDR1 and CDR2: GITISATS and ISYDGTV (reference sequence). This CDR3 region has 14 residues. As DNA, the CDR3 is TGTGCCTTGTGGAGGGGGTCGGGCAAAAAAATCAAGGTATTT. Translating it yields CALWRGSGKKIKVF.

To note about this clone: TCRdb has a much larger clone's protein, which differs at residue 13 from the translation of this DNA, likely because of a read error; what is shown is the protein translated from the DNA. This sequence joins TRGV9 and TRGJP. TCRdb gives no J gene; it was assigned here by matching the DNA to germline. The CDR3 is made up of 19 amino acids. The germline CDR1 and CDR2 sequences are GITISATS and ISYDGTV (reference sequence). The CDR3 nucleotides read TGTGCCTTGTGGGAGCCGTCAGACCTGCAAGAGTTGGACAAAAAAATCAAGGTATTT. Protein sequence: CALWEPSDLQELDKKIKVF.